One TCR beta chain is described in this entry. Its antigen remains undetermined. No much larger clone exists at a distance of one base, and base qualities are not known. The immunoSEQ Assay was used to sequence TCRbeta CDR3 regions. After extraction, genomic DNA underwent amplification by bias-controlled multiplex PCR, followed by high-throughput sequencing. The original pipeline was this. Collapsing and filtering of sequences were performed to quantify the absolute abundance of each unique TCRbeta CDR3 region. T cell fraction was estimated by normalizing TCRbeta template counts to usable DNA, with usable DNA measured through amplification of reference genes found in all nucleated cells. Repertoire TCRs were annotated as SARS-CoV-2-specific when V gene, CDR3 amino acid sequence and J gene were exactly matched to a known reactive TCR set. The reference SARS-CoV-2 TCR set was derived from MIRA and filtered for enrichment in COVID-19-positive ImmuneCODE repertoires, a step that removed public or cross-reactive TCRs. Using the MIRA antigens, annotated TCRs were further analysed by specific ORF or by position within an ORF. Breadth was defined as the number of annotated unique rearrangements divided by the total number of unique productive rearrangements, and depth was defined as the summed frequency of the annotated unique rearrangements. Two-sided Wilcoxon rank-sum tests were used to compare TCR breadth between groups. As stored in TCRdb, this immuneACCESS dataset retains in-frame rearrangements with V and J assigned. A fraction of the clones does not appear; measured against another copy, unresolved V genes explain less than half of the discrepancy, and the remainder lacks a known reason. The V and J calls and clone size were taken over from that table, and D and trimming were inferred from the DNA. The table for this sample lists 360,000 or so clones; roughly 84% of them were counted only once. The top ten clones comprise roughly 3.1% of the sample.

The germline V gene yields SGHRS for CDR1 and YFSETQ for CDR2. V loses 0 bases of germline sequence and J loses 5 bases, and the interval between the two ends is 18 bases. Spanning cysteine to phenylalanine, the CDR3 consists of 16 amino acids. Only the CDR3 part of the read is kept: 48 bases, read in frame from the first base. These data come from a study of Ad26.COV2.S vaccination and SARS-CoV-2 variants (dated by TCRdb to about 2021). Context from the whole study: Donors in the vaccine arm were drawn from COV1001, a phase I-IIa trial of Ad26.COV2.S in healthy adults that was multicentre, randomized, double-blind and placebo-controlled. Dosing of Ad26.COV2.S was intramuscular, at either 5x10^10 or 1x10^11 viral particles, delivered as one shot or as two shots spaced 56 days apart. Sequencing of the TCRbeta repertoire served to evaluate the specificity and breadth of SARS-CoV-2-reactive T cell receptors following Ad26.COV2.S vaccination. The TCR-sequenced set comprised roughly 30 samples: approximately 20 Ad26.COV2.S vaccine recipients, 5 placebo recipients and 8 SARS-CoV-2 convalescent individuals. Trial participants were randomized into five groups of five: low-dose or high-dose Ad26.COV2.S given once or twice, or placebo on both occasions. Blinding of investigators to trial group allocation was maintained during experiments and outcome assessment. Summary of the overall study and its limitations: According to the authors, total T cell responses may have been underestimated by the TCR breadth and depth analyses. Vaccine and placebo recipients had comparable non-spike TCR breadth, which fits with the vaccine containing only spike. Comparing responses between vaccine doses or regimens was not something the study was powered to do. After vaccination, spike-specific CD8+ and CD4+ T cell responses were reported to show substantial breadth. Compared with placebo recipients, Ad26.COV2.S recipients showed higher spike-specific TCR breadth (P = 0.0014).

In light of the paper, this sample's treatment or condition label describes: 15 to 20 received Ad26.COV2.S at low or high dose, single or two shots; about 5 received placebo; per-sample allocation not given. Repertoires of vaccine and placebo recipients were sequenced from samples taken on day 63 after the first injection. Cohort 1b enrolled some 25 adults aged 18-55 years at a single site in Boston, USA, between 29 July and 7 August 2020. Ad26.COV2.S was a replication-incompetent adenovirus type 26 vector that expressed a prefusion-stabilized SARS-CoV-2 spike protein derived from the original Wuhan strain.

Recombination connected TRBV5-1 to TRBJ2-7; a tentative D call is TRBD1 (6 bases match). The source material was peripheral blood, sampled in a trial of Ad26.COV2.S vaccine versus placebo. This TCR was recovered from a person between 18 and 59 years old who received the Ad26.COV2.S COVID-19 vaccine or a placebo. The sequenced DNA is TGCGCCAGCAGCTTGGAGCGGATCAGGGGATGGAACGAGCAGTACTTC. The resulting protein is CASSLERIRGWNEQYF.